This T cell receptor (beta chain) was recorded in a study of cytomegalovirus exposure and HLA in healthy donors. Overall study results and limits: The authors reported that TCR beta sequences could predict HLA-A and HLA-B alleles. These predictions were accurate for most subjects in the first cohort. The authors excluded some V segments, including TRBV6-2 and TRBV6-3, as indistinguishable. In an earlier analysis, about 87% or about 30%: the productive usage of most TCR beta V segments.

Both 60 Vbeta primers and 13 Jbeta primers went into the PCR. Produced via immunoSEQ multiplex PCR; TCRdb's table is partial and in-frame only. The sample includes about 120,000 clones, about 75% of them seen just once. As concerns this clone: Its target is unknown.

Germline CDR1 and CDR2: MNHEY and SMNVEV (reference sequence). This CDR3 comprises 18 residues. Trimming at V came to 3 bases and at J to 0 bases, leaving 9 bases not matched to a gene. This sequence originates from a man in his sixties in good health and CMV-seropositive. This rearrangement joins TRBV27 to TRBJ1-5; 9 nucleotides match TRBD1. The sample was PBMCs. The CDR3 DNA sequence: TGTGCCAGCAGTTTTGGGACAGGGTTTTTCAATAGCAATCAGCCCCAGCATTTT. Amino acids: CASSFGTGFFNSNQPQHF.